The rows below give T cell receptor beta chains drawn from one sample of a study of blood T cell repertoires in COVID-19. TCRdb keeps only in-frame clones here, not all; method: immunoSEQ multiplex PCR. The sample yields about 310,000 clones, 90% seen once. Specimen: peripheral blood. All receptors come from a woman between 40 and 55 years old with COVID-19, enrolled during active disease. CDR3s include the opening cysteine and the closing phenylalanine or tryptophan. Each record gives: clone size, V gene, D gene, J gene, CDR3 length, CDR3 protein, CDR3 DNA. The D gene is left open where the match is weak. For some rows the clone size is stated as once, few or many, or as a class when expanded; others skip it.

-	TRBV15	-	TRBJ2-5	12	CATSVAGAGQYF	TGTGCCACCAGCGTGGCCGGCGCGGGCCAGTACTTC
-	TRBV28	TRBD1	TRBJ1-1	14	CASTLQGANTEAFF	TGTGCCAGCACCCTACAGGGGGCTAACACTGAAGCTTTCTTT
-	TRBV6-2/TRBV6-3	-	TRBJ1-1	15	CASSWGLLLLAEAFF	TGTGCCAGCAGTTGGGGACTACTCCTACTGGCTGAAGCTTTCTTT
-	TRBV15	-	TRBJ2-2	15	CATSRRSAITGELFF	TGTGCCACCAGCCGTCGAAGCGCGATCACCGGGGAGCTGTTTTTT
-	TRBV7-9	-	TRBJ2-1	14	CASSLVLRENEQFF	TGTGCCAGCAGCTTAGTTCTCCGAGAGAATGAGCAGTTCTTC
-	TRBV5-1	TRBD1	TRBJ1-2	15	CASSLTPDRGIGYTF	TGCGCCAGCAGCTTAACGCCAGACAGGGGTATCGGCTACACCTTC
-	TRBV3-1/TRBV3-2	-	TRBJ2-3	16	CASSHRLGVSTDTQYF	TGTGCCAGCAGCCACCGACTAGGGGTAAGCACAGATACGCAGTATTTT
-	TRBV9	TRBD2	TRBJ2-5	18	CASSGQGLAGGNQETQYF	TGTGCCAGCAGCGGGCAGGGACTAGCGGGAGGGAACCAAGAGACCCAGTACTTC
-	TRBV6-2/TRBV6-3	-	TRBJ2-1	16	CASSYSGRGAYNEQFF	TGTGCCAGCAGTTACTCTGGCAGGGGGGCCTACAATGAGCAGTTCTTC
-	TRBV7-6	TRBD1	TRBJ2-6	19	CASSAIPGQGVTGANVLTF	TGTGCCAGCAGCGCAATACCGGGACAGGGAGTGACTGGGGCCAACGTCCTGACTTTC
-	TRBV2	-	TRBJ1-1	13	CASCLTPWTEAFF	TGTGCCAGCTGCCTAACCCCGTGGACTGAAGCTTTCTTT
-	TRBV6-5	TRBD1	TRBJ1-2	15	CASSSPGQENYGYTF	TGTGCCAGCAGTTCCCCGGGACAGGAGAACTATGGCTACACCTTC
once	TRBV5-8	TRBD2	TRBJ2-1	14	CATKIAGGPNEQFF	TGTGCCACAAAAATAGCGGGGGGGCCTAATGAGCAGTTCTTC
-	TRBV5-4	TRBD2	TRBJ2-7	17	CASSLLLAGASPYEQYF	TGTGCCAGCAGCTTGCTACTAGCGGGTGCCTCACCCTACGAGCAGTACTTC
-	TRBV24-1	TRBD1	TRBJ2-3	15	CATSGGQGRADTQYF	TGTGCCACCAGTGGAGGACAGGGGAGGGCAGATACGCAGTATTTT
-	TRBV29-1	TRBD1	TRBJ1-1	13	CSARQGDITEAFF	TGCAGCGCCCGGCAGGGGGATATCACTGAAGCTTTCTTT
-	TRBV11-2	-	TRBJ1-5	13	CASSQGSLQPQHF	TGTGCCAGCAGTCAGGGGTCCCTACAGCCCCAGCATTTT
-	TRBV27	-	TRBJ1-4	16	CASSSGLLGGGEKLFF	TGTGCCAGCAGTTCGGGACTCCTCGGCGGTGGTGAAAAACTGTTTTTT
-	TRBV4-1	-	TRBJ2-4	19	CASSQPLLGPQVAKNIQYF	TGCGCCAGCAGCCAACCCCTGCTGGGGCCGCAGGTAGCCAAAAACATTCAGTACTTC
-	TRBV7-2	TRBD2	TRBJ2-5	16	CASSSGLAGGTETQYF	TGTGCCAGCAGCTCCGGACTAGCGGGGGGAACGGAGACCCAGTACTTC
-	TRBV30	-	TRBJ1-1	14	CAWSVGAINTEAFF	TGTGCCTGGAGTGTAGGAGCCATTAACACTGAAGCTTTCTTT
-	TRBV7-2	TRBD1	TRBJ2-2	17	CASSLYLRTGKTGELFF	TGTGCCAGCAGCTTATATCTTAGGACAGGGAAGACCGGGGAGCTGTTTTTT
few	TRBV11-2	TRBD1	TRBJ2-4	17	CASSGIKPGQRKNIQYF	TGTGCCAGCAGCGGAATAAAGCCGGGACAGAGAAAAAACATTCAGTACTTC
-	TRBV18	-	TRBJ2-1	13	CASSPLANNEQFF	TGTGCCAGCTCACCTCTTGCTAACAATGAGCAGTTCTTC
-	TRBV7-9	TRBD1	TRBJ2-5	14	CASSLGTGKETQYF	TGTGCCAGCAGCTTAGGGACAGGGAAAGAGACCCAGTACTTC
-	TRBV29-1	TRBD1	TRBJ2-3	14	CSARQTGFTDTQYF	TGCAGCGCCCGCCAGACAGGGTTCACAGATACGCAGTATTTT
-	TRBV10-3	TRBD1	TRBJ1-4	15	CAAYPHLEGAEKLFF	TGTGCCGCATACCCTCACCTAGAGGGGGCCGAAAAACTGTTTTTT
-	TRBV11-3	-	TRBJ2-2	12	CASSLIYGELFF	TGTGCCAGCAGCTTAATTTACGGGGAGCTGTTTTTT
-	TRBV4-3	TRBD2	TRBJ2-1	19	CASSNIPGVGLAANNEQFF	TGCGCCAGCAGCAACATACCAGGGGTCGGACTAGCGGCCAACAATGAGCAGTTCTTC
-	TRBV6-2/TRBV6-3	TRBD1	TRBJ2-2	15	CASSYADRGSGELFF	TGTGCCAGCAGTTACGCGGACAGGGGATCCGGGGAGCTGTTTTTT
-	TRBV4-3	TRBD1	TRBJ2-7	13	CASSHKTGDEQYF	TGCGCCAGCAGCCATAAGACAGGGGACGAGCAGTACTTC
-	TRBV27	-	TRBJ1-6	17	CASSFFRQGSYNSPLHF	TGTGCCAGCAGTTTTTTCCGGCAGGGCTCCTATAATTCACCCCTCCACTTT
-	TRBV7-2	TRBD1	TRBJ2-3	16	CASSFIQGWIVDTQYF	TGTGCCAGCAGCTTTATACAGGGGTGGATAGTAGATACGCAGTATTTT
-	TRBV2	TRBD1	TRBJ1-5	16	CASSLDRFGGNQPQHF	TGTGCCAGCAGTCTGGACAGGTTCGGTGGCAATCAGCCCCAGCATTTT
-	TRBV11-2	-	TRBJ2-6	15	CATRRQAQGANVLTF	TGTGCCACGCGAAGACAGGCCCAGGGGGCCAACGTCCTGACTTTC
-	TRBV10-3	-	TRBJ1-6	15	CAISEGLPLNSPLHF	TGTGCCATCAGTGAGGGACTTCCCCTAAATTCACCCCTCCACTTT
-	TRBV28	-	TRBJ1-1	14	CASSPGGSWTEAFF	TGTGCCAGCAGCCCTGGAGGCTCGTGGACTGAAGCTTTCTTT
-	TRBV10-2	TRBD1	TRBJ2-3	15	CASIVRDRGTDTQYF	TGCGCCAGCATCGTCCGGGACAGGGGCACAGATACGCAGTATTTT
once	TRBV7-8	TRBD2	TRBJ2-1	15	CASSLTSGVWNEQFF	TGTGCCAGCAGCTTGACTAGCGGGGTCTGGAATGAGCAGTTCTTC
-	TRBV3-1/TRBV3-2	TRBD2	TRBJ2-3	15	CASSQASGFTDTQYF	TGTGCCAGCAGCCAAGCTAGCGGGTTCACAGATACGCAGTATTTT
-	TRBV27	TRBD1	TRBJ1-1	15	CASSPPGTGGTEAFF	TGTGCCAGCAGTCCCCCCGGGACAGGGGGCACTGAAGCTTTCTTT
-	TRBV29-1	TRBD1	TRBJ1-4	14	CSVSTLGQARGLFF	TGCAGCGTTTCTACCTTAGGACAGGCCCGAGGACTGTTTTTT
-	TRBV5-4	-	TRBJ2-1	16	CASSFARSSSYNEQFF	TGTGCCAGCAGCTTCGCGAGGTCCAGCTCCTACAATGAGCAGTTCTTC
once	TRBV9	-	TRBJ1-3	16	CASSAQRAPTGNTIYF	TGTGCCAGCAGCGCCCAACGAGCGCCCACGGGAAACACCATATATTTT
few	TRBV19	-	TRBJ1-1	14	CASSIGRGNTEAFF	TGTGCCAGTAGTATAGGCAGGGGGAACACTGAAGCTTTCTTT
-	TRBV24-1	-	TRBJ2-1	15	CATSDPTDLNNEQFF	TGTGCCACCAGTGACCCCACGGACTTAAACAATGAGCAGTTCTTC
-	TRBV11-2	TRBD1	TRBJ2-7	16	CASSLDPRDRAYEQYF	TGTGCCAGCAGCTTAGACCCCCGGGACAGGGCCTACGAGCAGTACTTC
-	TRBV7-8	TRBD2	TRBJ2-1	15	CASSLGSGRYNEQFF	TGTGCCAGCAGCTTAGGTAGCGGGCGCTACAATGAGCAGTTCTTC